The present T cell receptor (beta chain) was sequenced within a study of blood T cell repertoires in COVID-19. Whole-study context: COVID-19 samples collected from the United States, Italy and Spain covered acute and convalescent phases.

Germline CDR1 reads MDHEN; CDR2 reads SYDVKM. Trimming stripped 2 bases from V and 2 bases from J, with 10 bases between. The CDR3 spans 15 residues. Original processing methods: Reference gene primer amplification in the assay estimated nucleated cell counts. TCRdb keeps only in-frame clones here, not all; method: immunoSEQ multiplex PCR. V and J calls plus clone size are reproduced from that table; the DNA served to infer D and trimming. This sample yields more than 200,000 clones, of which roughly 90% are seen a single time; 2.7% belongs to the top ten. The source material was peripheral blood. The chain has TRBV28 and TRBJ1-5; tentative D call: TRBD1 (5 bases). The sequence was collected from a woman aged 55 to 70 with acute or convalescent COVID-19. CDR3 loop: CASSLAGGGNQPQHF. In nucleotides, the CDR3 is TGTGCCAGCAGTTTAGCGGGGGGAGGCAATCAGCCCCAGCATTTT. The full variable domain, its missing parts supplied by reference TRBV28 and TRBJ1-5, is DVKVTQSSRYLVKRTGEKVFLECVQDMDHENMFWYRQDPGLGLRLIYFSYDVKMKEKGDIPEGYSVSREKKERFSLILESASTNQTSMYLCASSLAGGGNQPQHFGDGTRLSIL.